This T cell receptor (beta chain) emerged from a study of CD4 T cells in relation to SARS-CoV-2 and coronaviruses. About the research overall: TCR beta CDR3s were sequenced after roughly ten-day antigen culture of PBMCs. Regarding the study as a whole: Monoreactive clones expanded significantly more to SARS-CoV-2 than crossreactive clones did. Samples before the pandemic and after infection were not matched within any donor.

With respect to this clone: Its antigen is currently unknown.

Generated by immunoSEQ multiplex PCR, the TCRdb table keeps only in-frame clones and is missing some. The sample has fewer than 25,000 clones; approximately 72% are singletons. This CDR3 is built from 13 residues. J lost 5 bases, V lost 7 bases, and 6 bases had no gene match. Unexposed donor CD4+ T cells date from 2011-2018, before the COVID-19 pandemic. After about 10 days of culture, CD4+ T cells were isolated. On days 3 and 7, cultures got half fresh IL-2 medium. Material for sequencing was CD4+ T cells from PBMCs, cultured in vitro. This TCR was recovered from a human donor in good health. The genes are TRBV12-3 or TRBV12-4 and TRBJ1-1, with TRBD1 matching over 8 bases. CDR3 coding DNA: TGTGCCAGCAAAGGACAGGGAACTACTGAAGCTTTCTTT. This sequence encodes CASKGQGTTEAFF.